This TCR beta chain was sequenced in a study of CD8+ T cells in alopecia areata. Points from the study as a whole: Lesional tissue from the scalp (especially in alopecia totalis/universalis) showed higher clonality than normal scalp. Among the cells sequenced in scalp samples are also the resident alphabeta T cells of normal skin.

As concerns this clone: Its antigen is not known.

Investigators isolated RNA and reverse transcribed it into cDNA to act as the sequencing template. Here immunoSEQ multiplex PCR was the method, and the copy in TCRdb shows in-frame clones only, minus some. Of 150,000 to 200,000 clones detected, approximately 60% appear once; the ten largest clones hold 4.8%. V dropped 4 bases and J dropped 8 bases, with 12 bases sitting between them. The germline V gene has CDR1 SGHNT and CDR2 YYREEE (reference sequence). CDR3 length: 13 residues. The sample comprised CD4+ T cells sorted from blood. The receptor comes from a human donor in good health. The chain couples TRBV5-4 to TRBJ2-2; D remains ambiguous. In nucleotides, the CDR3 is TGTGCCAGCAGCCGGACCTCCCCAGGGGAGCTGTTTTTT. Encoded protein: CASSRTSPGELFF.